This TCR beta chain emerged from a study of blood T cell repertoires in COVID-19 (dated by TCRdb to the early 2020s). Regarding the research as a whole: Samples from collaborators originated in the United States, Italy and Spain and spanned both the acute and convalescent phases of COVID-19. The prospective study material was composed of cDNA or gDNA derived from T cells, B-cell-depleted T cells, or PBMCs. Subjects who had been exposed to COVID-19, were actively infected with it, or had recovered from it provided the deeply sampled blood TCRbeta repertoires that made up the dataset. The repertoires were made available in a free public database intended to serve as a resource for research on the immune response to SARS-CoV-2. The samples were drawn from two sources: the first 160 participants of the ongoing ImmuneRACE study, and 1,254 subjects contributed by 6 global collaborators. The sample metadata nearly always contained a de-identified subject ID, COVID-19 status, age in years and sex. Where available, HLA class I and class II types were taken from metadata supplied by the sample provider and were not determined by assay-based typing.

Beyond this particular receptor, the publication reports: The amount of clinical and demographic metadata varied by source and participant and was provided uncurated.

TCRbeta CDR3 regions were amplified from genomic DNA by means of the immunoSEQ Assay, a bias-controlled multiplex PCR. In the source study's methods: Nucleated cell counts per sample were estimated from amplification of reference gene primers within the assay. To quantify the absolute abundance of each unique TCRbeta CDR3 rearrangement, sequence reads were collapsed and filtered. For each sample, productive Simpson clonality was calculated by taking the square root of Simpson's diversity index across productive rearrangements. Entries here come from immuneACCESS through TCRdb and include only in-frame sequences with V and J called. Some clones fail to appear in such tables; in the studies checked, an unresolved V gene covers under half of the shortfall, and the cause of the remainder is unknown. The V and J calls and clone size were taken over from that table, and D and trimming were inferred from the DNA. The table for this sample lists roughly 100,000 clones; about 80% of them were counted only once. Under 30% of the sample is held by the ten biggest clonotypes.

Collaborating institutions collected whole blood in K2EDTA tubes following their own protocols. Collaborator samples were shipped for TCRbeta analysis as frozen whole blood, isolated PBMCs, or DNA extracted from either sample type. The table lists this clone with a count of one. Its recognized antigen is unknown. No base quality information exists; no much larger clone differs at one position. CDR1 and CDR2 (SGHAT, FQNNGV) derive from the germline V gene. The CDR3 runs 15 amino acids, cysteine and phenylalanine included. The only DNA kept is the CDR3, 45 bases in frame from the first base. The trim is 3 bases for V and 1 base for J, with a gap of 10 bases between the germline ends.

The V and J genes are TRBV11-2 and TRBJ1-5; there is no confident call for the D gene. Input material: peripheral blood. The source is a man in his 60s with acute or convalescent COVID-19. In nucleotides, the sequence is TGTGCCAGCAGCTTGGCGGCGGGGAGCAATCAGCCCCAGCATTTT. This encodes CASSLAAGSNQPQHF. The CDR3 plus the reference TRBV11-2 and TRBJ1-5 genes for the other parts give the full variable domain: EAGVAQSPRYKIIEKRQSVAFWCNPISGHATLYWYQQILGQGPKLLIQFQNNGVVDDSQLPKDRFSAERLKGVDSTLKIQPAKLEDSAVYLCASSLAAGSNQPQHFGDGTRLSIL.